This TCR beta chain was documented in a study of CXCR3-negative and CXCR3-positive naive CD8 T cells. Study conclusions and caveats: CXCR3-positive naive cells had more hydrophobic TRB CDR3s than CXCR3-negative naive cells.

In preparing the TRB cDNA libraries, 5' RACE with UMI labels was used. From its re-call of the 5' RACE reads, TCRdb lists each CDR3 protein once, without DNA. In all, the sample yields about 120,000 distinct CDR3 sequences. The CDR3 runs to 17 residues. Germline V gene lookup returns CDR1 SGHRS and CDR2 YFSETQ. Turning to this clonotype: The antigen remains unidentified.

The chain carries TRBV5-1 and TRBJ2-1; TCRdb's assignment of TRBD1 cannot be checked, as there is no DNA. The receptor comes from a human donor in good health. Some clones in this sample may be carry-over from other donors' samples. Sequenced material: naive CXCR3+ CD8+ T cells from blood. The subset denotes: CD45RO-CCR7+CD27+CD95- naive CD8+ T cells expressing CXCR3 (TNR3+). The CDR3 sequence is CAGSFYAGTIEGNEQFF.